These 19 T cell receptor beta chains were sequenced from one sample in a study of siplizumab effects on memory and regulatory T cells (dated by TCRdb to between 2018 and 2021). The library was built by means of the immunoSEQ multiplex PCR assay. As stored in TCRdb, this immuneACCESS dataset retains in-frame rearrangements with V and J assigned. A fraction of the clones does not appear; measured against another copy, unresolved V genes explain less than half of the discrepancy, and the remainder lacks a known reason. Counted in this sample were 100,000 or so clones; around 90% of them appeared once. 9.5% to 15% of the sample rests with the top ten. Input material: non-Treg CD4+ T cells sorted from blood. The cell subset or site label for this specimen denotes: FACS-sorted unstimulated CD4+ non-regulatory T cells. These receptors came from a human donor in good health.

Here the CDR3 reads CASVAGNTGELFF. DNA of the CDR3: TGTGCCAGCGTAGCGGGGAACACCGGGGAGCTGTTTTTT. This chain links TRBV28 with TRBJ2-2; 7 bases align to TRBD2. The CDR3 contains 13 residues. V lost 8 bases to trimming and J lost 1 base; unmatched junction nucleotides: 1. The germline V gene has CDR1 MDHEN and CDR2 SYDVKM.

The J gene is TRBJ1-2, the V gene TRBV5-5; TRBD1 matches at 7 bases. Germline CDR1 and CDR2: SGHKS and YYEKEE (reference sequence). J lost 1 base, V lost 3 bases, and 6 bases had no gene match. CDR3 size: 15 residues. CDR3 in DNA: TGTGCCAGCAGCTCCAGACGGGACAGTAACTATGGCTACACCTTC. It specifies CASSSRRDSNYGYTF. Based on the CDR3 plus reference TRBV5-5 and TRBJ1-2, the full variable domain is DAGVTQSPTHLIKTRGQQVTLRCSPISGHKSVSWYQQVLGQGPQFIFQYYEKEERGRGNFPDRFSARQFPNYSSELNVNALLLGDSALYLCASSSRRDSNYGYTFGSGTRLTVV.

The genes are TRBV6-5 and TRBJ2-4; 9 bases are a match to TRBD2. The CDR3 has 13 residues. The germline V gene has CDR1 MNHEY and CDR2 SVGAGI. The ends lost 6 bases at V and 6 bases at J; junction bases unmatched: 3. CDR3 amino acids: CASRISGRNIQYF. As DNA, the CDR3 is TGTGCCAGCAGAATTAGCGGGAGAAACATTCAGTACTTC.

This rearrangement joins TRBV29-1 to TRBJ2-6; D is unresolved. The ends were cut back, 2 bases at V and 1 base at J, with 3 bases in the middle. Germline CDR1 reads SQVTM; CDR2 reads ANQGSEA. CDR3 length: 13 amino acids. Written as DNA, the CDR3 is TGCAGCGTTGAACATTCTGGGGCCAACGTCCTGACTTTC. The encoded protein is CSVEHSGANVLTF.

V and J are TRBV18 and TRBJ2-1; D possibly corresponds to TRBD2 (6 bases). This CDR3 region has 15 residues. The germline V gene encodes CDR1 KGHSH and CDR2 LQKENI. V was pared by 4 bases and J by 2 bases, with 12 bases between. The CDR3 DNA sequence: TGTGCCAGCTCACTAGCGGACATTACCTACAATGAGCAGTTCTTC. This translates into CASSLADITYNEQFF.

The genes are TRBV30 and TRBJ2-5, with D maybe TRBD2 (7 bases). Germline values: CDR1 GTSNPN, CDR2 SVGIG (reference sequence). Deletions cut 4 bases from V and 5 bases from J, with 14 bases between. The CDR3 consists of 13 residues. CDR3: CAWKGGPMETQYF. The DNA for the CDR3 is TGTGCCTGGAAGGGGGGGCCGATGGAGACCCAGTACTTC.

This clone was detected only once. CDR3: CASSLIQRDYNEQFF. The DNA for the CDR3 is TGTGCCAGCAGCTTGATCCAGCGGGATTACAATGAGCAGTTCTTC. The J gene is TRBJ2-1, the V gene TRBV5-4; 7 bases align to TRBD2. The CDR3 contains 15 residues. CDR1 is SGHNT and CDR2 is YYREEE in the germline V gene (reference sequence). Trimming took 1 base from V and 4 from J; bases not matched to a gene: 5.

This CDR3 reads CASSPTGLPDTQYF. The DNA of the CDR3 is TGTGCCAGCAGCCCGACAGGGTTGCCAGATACGCAGTATTTT. The V and J genes are TRBV14 and TRBJ2-3, with 7 bases aligning to TRBD1. This CDR3 spans 14 amino acids. V lost 4 bases to trimming and J lost 4 bases; unmatched junction nucleotides: 5. In germline, CDR1 is SGHDN, CDR2 FVKESK.

This chain connects TRBV18 to TRBJ1-2, with D uncertain. The V gene's germline CDR1 is KGHSH and CDR2 LQKENI. V shed 0 bases and J shed 4 bases, with 12 bases lying between them. CDR3 length: 15 amino acids. In DNA, the CDR3 is TGTGCCAGCTCACCACCCTCCACCCAGATCTATGGCTACACCTTC. This codes for CASSPPSTQIYGYTF.

The chain's CDR3 is CAWSVLGGNQPQHF. The CDR3 DNA sequence: TGTGCCTGGAGTGTTTTGGGGGGCAATCAGCCCCAGCATTTT. This chain uses TRBV30 with TRBJ1-5; possibly TRBD1 for D (5 bases). CDR1 is GTSNPN and CDR2 is SVGIG in the germline V gene (reference sequence). This CDR3 has 14 residues. V lost 0 bases, J lost 2 bases, and 8 bases lay in between.

This sequence joins TRBV7-2 and TRBJ1-2; 7 positions agree with TRBD1. This CDR3 has 16 amino acids. V lost 1 base and J lost 4; bases outside the gene matches: 9. Germline CDR1 is SGHTA and CDR2 is FQGNSA. The CDR3: CASSLGQGGFGYGYTF. CDR3 sequence (DNA): TGTGCCAGCAGCTTAGGTCAGGGGGGGTTCGGCTATGGCTACACCTTC.

The chain is built from TRBV11-2 and TRBJ2-1; D is ambiguous. This CDR3 is 11 amino acids long. CDR1 and CDR2 from the germline V gene are SGHAT and FQNNGV. Deletions cut 3 bases from V and 6 bases from J, with 3 bases between. The CDR3 coding sequence is TGTGCCAGCAGCTTTATCAATGAGCAGTTCTTC. Translated: CASSFINEQFF.

This chain joins TRBV4-1 and TRBJ2-7; perhaps TRBD2 as D (5 bases). The CDR3 is 13 residues long. V was cut by 4 bases and J by 12 bases, with 19 bases left in between. Germline loops: CDR1 MGHRA, CDR2 YSYEKL. CDR3 region: CASSPIRGLQRYF. For the CDR3, the DNA is TGCGCCAGCAGCCCGATACGGGGTCTCCAGAGGTACTTC.

J is TRBJ2-7 and V is TRBV5-1, with 13 bases lining up with TRBD2. CDR3 size: 15 residues. Germline V CDR1 and CDR2: SGHRS, YFSETQ. The V segment lost 0 bases and the J segment 3 bases; nucleotides outside the gene matches: 0. CDR3 coding DNA: TGCGCCAGCAGCTTGGGGACTAGCGGGGGCTACGAGCAGTACTTC. Translating gives CASSLGTSGGYEQYF. The full variable domain, completed using reference TRBV5-1 and TRBJ2-7, is KAGVTQTPRYLIKTRGQQVTLSCSPISGHRSVSWYQQTPGQGLQFLFEYFSETQRNKGNFPGRFSGRQFSNSRSEMNVSTLELGDSALYLCASSLGTSGGYEQYFGPGTRLTVT.

V and J are TRBV5-6 and TRBJ2-7; 9 nucleotides align to TRBD2. V gave up 4 bases and J gave up 2 bases; unmatched junction bases: 4. The CDR3 totals 14 residues. Germline V gives CDR1 SGHDT, CDR2 YYEEEE. CDR3 protein: CASSVAGAPYEQYF. The CDR3 coding sequence is TGTGCCAGCAGCGTAGCGGGAGCCCCCTACGAGCAGTACTTC.

This rearrangement joins TRBV7-9 to TRBJ2-3; 10 bases are a match to TRBD2. The V segment lost 6 bases and the J segment 4 bases; nucleotides outside the gene matches: 7. Germline loops: CDR1 SEHNR, CDR2 FQNEAQ (reference sequence). The CDR3 consists of 15 residues. The CDR3: CASSPGTSVPDTQYF. The CDR3 bases are TGTGCCAGCAGTCCCGGGACTAGCGTCCCAGATACGCAGTATTTT. The entire variable domain, with the rest obtained from reference TRBV7-9 and TRBJ2-3, is as follows: DTGVSQNPRHKITKRGQNVTFRCDPISEHNRLYWYRQTLGQGPEFLTYFQNEAQLEKSRLLSDRFSAERPKGSFSTLEIQRTEQGDSAMYLCASSPGTSVPDTQYFGPGTRLTVL.

The rearrangement uses TRBV14 and TRBJ2-7; D assignment may be TRBD1 or TRBD2 (6 bases each). The CDR3 covers 16 residues. Trimming stripped 4 bases from V and 3 bases from J, with 19 bases between. CDR1 is SGHDN, CDR2 FVKESK, per germline. For the CDR3, the DNA is TGTGCCAGCAGCCTCGGAAGGACAGCGGAGGGCTACGAGCAGTACTTC. Its protein is CASSLGRTAEGYEQYF.

This clone was recorded a few times. Here the CDR3 reads CASSGDRVETQYF. The CDR3 region has the DNA TGTGCCAGCAGTGGGGACAGGGTAGAGACCCAGTACTTC. The J gene is TRBJ2-5, the V gene TRBV6-1, with TRBD1 matching over 9 bases. Germline lookup yields CDR1 MNHNS and CDR2 SASEGT. Trimming removed 4 bases from V and 4 bases from J; junction bases left unmatched: 1. CDR3 size: 13 residues.

This sequence joins TRBV27 and TRBJ2-2, with D tentatively TRBD1 (7 bases). Trimming removed 2 bases from V and 5 bases from J, with 12 bases in between. Germline CDR1 reads MNHEY; CDR2 reads SMNVEV (reference sequence). There are 15 residues in the CDR3. In nucleotides, the CDR3 is TGTGCCAGCAGTTTAAAGCCAGGGGGGACCGGGGAGCTGTTTTTT. Its translation is CASSLKPGGTGELFF.